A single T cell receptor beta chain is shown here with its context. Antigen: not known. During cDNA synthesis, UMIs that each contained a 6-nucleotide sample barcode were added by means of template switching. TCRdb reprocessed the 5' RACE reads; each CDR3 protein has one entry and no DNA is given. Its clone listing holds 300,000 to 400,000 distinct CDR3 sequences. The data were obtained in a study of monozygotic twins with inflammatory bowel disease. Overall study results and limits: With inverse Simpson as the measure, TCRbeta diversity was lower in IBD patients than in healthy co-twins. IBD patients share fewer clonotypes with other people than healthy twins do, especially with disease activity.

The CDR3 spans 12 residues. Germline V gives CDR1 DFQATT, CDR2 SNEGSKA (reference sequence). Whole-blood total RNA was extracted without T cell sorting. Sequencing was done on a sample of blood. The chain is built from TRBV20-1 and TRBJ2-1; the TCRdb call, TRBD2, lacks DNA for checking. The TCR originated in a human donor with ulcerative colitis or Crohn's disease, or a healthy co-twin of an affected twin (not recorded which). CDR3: CSGGHRKGEQFF.